The 5 T cell receptor beta chains in this list originate from one sample, sequenced in a study of cytomegalovirus exposure and HLA in healthy donors. Primers: 60 Vbeta forward and 13 Jbeta reverse. Assay used: immunoSEQ multiplex PCR; TCRdb lists only in-frame clones, some missing. There are about 230,000 clones in the sample; approximately 84% occur only once, and 0.2% to 0.25% lies in the top ten. The material sequenced was PBMCs. Receptor source: a girl aged 2-15 years in good health and CMV-seronegative.

The gene calls are TRBV6-1 and TRBJ2-3, with TRBD2 matching 11 bases. There are 17 residues in the CDR3. J lost 8 bases, V lost 2 bases, and 12 bases had no gene match. Germline lookup yields CDR1 MNHNS and CDR2 SASEGT. The CDR3 DNA follows: TGTGCCAGCAGTGAACTAACTAGCGGGGGCCTTTCCTTTACGCAGTATTTT. Protein sequence: CASSELTSGGLSFTQYF.

V is TRBV29-1 and J is TRBJ1-1; D is possibly TRBD1 (5 bases). Germline CDR1 and CDR2: SQVTM and ANQGSEA. CDR3 length: 15 residues. The V end lost 4 bases, the J end lost 7 bases, and 22 bases lay between the germline ends. The CDR3 is CSVGGEGAVRDEAFF. CDR3 DNA sequence: TGCAGCGTTGGAGGGGAGGGCGCCGTAAGAGATGAAGCTTTCTTT.

The chain couples TRBV7-3 to TRBJ2-2; TRBD1 matches at 7 bases. Germline-derived CDR1 and CDR2 are SGHTA and FQGTGA. The CDR3 has 15 amino acids. V dropped 4 bases and J dropped 5; count of bases not matched to a gene: 7. The CDR3 coding sequence is TGTGCCAGCAGCTGGACAGGTACAGCGACCGGGGAGCTGTTTTTT. Translating it yields CASSWTGTATGELFF. The full variable domain, in which reference TRBV7-3 and TRBJ2-2 provide the parts outside the CDR3, is GAGVSQTPSNKVTEKGKYVELRCDPISGHTALYWYRQSLGQGPEFLIYFQGTGAADDSGLPNDRFFAVRPEGSVSTLKIQRTERGDSAVYLCASSWTGTATGELFFGEGSRLTVL.

The J gene is TRBJ1-2, the V gene TRBV5-4; unclear D gene. Trimming pared 4 bases from V and 1 base from J, leaving 5 bases between. From germline, CDR1 is SGHNT and CDR2 YYREEE (reference sequence). The CDR3 is made up of 12 amino acids. In nucleotides, the CDR3 is TGTGCCAGCAGCGACAATAACTATGGCTACACCTTC. Translating gives CASSDNNYGYTF.

The chain has TRBV5-1 and TRBJ2-5; D might be TRBD1 (6 bases). V dropped 1 base and J dropped 3 bases, with 19 bases sitting between them. This CDR3 is built from 17 residues. Germline CDR1 is SGHRS and CDR2 is YFSETQ. The CDR3: CASSLIRTGRGEETQYF. Written as DNA, the CDR3 is TGCGCCAGCAGCTTGATCCGAACAGGGAGAGGAGAAGAGACCCAGTACTTC.